Below, one T cell receptor beta chain is given with its context. The data originate from a study of blood T cell repertoires in COVID-19. Looking at the study overall: Samples taken during acute and convalescent COVID-19 were collected in the United States, Italy and Spain.

The V and J ends lost 6 bases and 1 base respectively, with 14 bases between them. The CDR3 length is 15 residues. CDR1 is SNHLY, CDR2 FYNNEI, per germline. Using immunoSEQ multiplex PCR, the repertoire was profiled, and TCRdb retains in-frame clones only, with some absent. The repertoire includes around 140,000 clones, approximately 88% of them detected once, and approximately 10% sits in the top ten. The V call is TRBV2, the J call TRBJ2-3, with D possibly being TRBD2 (6 bases). Material: peripheral blood. The sequence derives from a man aged 50-60 years with acute or convalescent COVID-19. The chain's CDR3 is CASRSGGVGTDTQYF. The CDR3 DNA reads as TGTGCCAGCAGGTCCGGAGGGGTCGGCACAGATACGCAGTATTTT.